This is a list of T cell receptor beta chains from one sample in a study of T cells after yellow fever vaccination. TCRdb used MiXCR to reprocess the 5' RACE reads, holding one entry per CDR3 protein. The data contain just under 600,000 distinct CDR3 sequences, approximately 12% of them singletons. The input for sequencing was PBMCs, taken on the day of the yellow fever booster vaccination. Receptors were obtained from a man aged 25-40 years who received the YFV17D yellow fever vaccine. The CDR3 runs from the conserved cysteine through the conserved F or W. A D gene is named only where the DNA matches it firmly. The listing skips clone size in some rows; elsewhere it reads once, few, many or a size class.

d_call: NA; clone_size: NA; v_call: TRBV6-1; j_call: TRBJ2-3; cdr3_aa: CASSRERQSDTQYF; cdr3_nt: TGTGCCAGCAGTCGGGAGCGCCAATCCGATACGCAGTATTTT
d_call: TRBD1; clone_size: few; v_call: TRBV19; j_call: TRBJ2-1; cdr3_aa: CASKGDRPYNEQFF; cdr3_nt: TGTGCCAGTAAAGGGGACAGACCCTACAATGAGCAGTTCTTC
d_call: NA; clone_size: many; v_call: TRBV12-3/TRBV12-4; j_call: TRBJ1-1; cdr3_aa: CASSLSGNTEAFF; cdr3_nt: TGTGCCAGCAGTTTATCGGGGAACACTGAAGCTTTCTTT
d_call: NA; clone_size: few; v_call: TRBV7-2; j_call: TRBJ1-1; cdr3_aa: CASSLEGVWNTEAFF; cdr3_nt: TGTGCCAGCAGCTTGGAGGGGGTTTGGAACACTGAAGCTTTCTTT
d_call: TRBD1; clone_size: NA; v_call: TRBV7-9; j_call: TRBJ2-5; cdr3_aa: CASSPQRTGTQYF; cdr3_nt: TGTGCCAGCAGCCCCCAAAGGACAGGGACCCAGTACTTC
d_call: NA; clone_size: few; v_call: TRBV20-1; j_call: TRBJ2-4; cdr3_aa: CSAGTTTGTLAKNIQYF; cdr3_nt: TGCAGTGCTGGAACTACCACAGGGACCTTAGCCAAAAACATTCAGTACTTC
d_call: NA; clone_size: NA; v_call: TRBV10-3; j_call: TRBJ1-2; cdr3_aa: CAISESIANYGYTF; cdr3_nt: TGTGCCATCAGTGAATCGATAGCTAACTATGGCTACACCTTC
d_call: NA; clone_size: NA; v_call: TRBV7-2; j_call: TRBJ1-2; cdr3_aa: CASSHPGTTNYGYTF; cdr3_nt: TGTGCCAGCAGCCACCCCGGAACGACTAACTATGGCTACACCTTC
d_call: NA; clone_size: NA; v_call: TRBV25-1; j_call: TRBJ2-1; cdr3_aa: CASSEGLAEQFF; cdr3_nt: TGTGCCAGCAGTGAAGGGCTAGCGGAGCAGTTCTTC
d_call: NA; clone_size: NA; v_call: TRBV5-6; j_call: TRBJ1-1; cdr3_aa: CASSLLDGPNTEAFF; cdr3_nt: TGTGCCAGCAGCTTACTGGACGGCCCGAACACTGAAGCTTTCTTT
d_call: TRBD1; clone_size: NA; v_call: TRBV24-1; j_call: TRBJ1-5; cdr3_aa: CATSDHGQGRQPQHF; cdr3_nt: TGTGCCACCAGTGACCATGGACAGGGAAGGCAGCCCCAGCATTTT
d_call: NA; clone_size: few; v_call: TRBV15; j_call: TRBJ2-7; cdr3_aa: CATSRDLDGTYEQYF; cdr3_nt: TGTGCCACCAGCAGAGATCTGGACGGGACCTACGAGCAGTACTTC
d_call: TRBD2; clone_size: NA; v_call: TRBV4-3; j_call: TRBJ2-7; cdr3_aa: CASSQVGGGEQYF; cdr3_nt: TGCGCCAGCAGCCAAGTCGGGGGGGGCGAGCAGTACTTC
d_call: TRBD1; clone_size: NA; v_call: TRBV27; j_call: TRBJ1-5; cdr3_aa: CASSNSGTGVNQPQHF; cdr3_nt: TGTGCCAGCAGTAACTCCGGGACAGGGGTCAATCAGCCCCAGCATTTT
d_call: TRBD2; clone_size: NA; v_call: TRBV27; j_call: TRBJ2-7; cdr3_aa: CASRPSAGGHYEQYF; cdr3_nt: TGTGCCAGCAGGCCCTCCGCGGGAGGACACTACGAGCAGTACTTC
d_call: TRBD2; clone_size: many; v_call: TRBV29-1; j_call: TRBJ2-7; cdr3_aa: CSVASGSYEQYF; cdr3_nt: TGCAGCGTTGCTAGCGGGAGTTACGAGCAGTACTTC
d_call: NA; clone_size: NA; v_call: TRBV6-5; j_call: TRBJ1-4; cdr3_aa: CASSYYGDREKLFF; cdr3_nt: TGTGCCAGCAGTTACTATGGCGACAGGGAAAAACTGTTTTTT
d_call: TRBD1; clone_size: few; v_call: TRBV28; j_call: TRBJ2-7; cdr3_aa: CASLQGETYEQYF; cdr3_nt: TGTGCCAGCCTACAGGGGGAGACCTACGAGCAGTACTTC
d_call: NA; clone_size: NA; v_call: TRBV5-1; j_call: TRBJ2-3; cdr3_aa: CASSLDRPGTQYF; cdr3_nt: TGCGCCAGCAGCTTGGACCGGCCGGGTACGCAGTATTTT
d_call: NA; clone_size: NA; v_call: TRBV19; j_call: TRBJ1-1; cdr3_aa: CASVELGTVNTDAFF; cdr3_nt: TGTGCCAGTGTGGAACTCGGGACGGTGAACACTGACGCTTTCTTT
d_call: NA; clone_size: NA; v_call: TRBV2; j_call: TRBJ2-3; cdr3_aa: CAGSGDYRTDTQYF; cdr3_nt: TGTGCCGGCTCCGGAGACTACCGCACAGATACGCAGTATTTT
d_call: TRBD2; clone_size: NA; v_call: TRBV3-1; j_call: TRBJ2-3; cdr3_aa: CASSQDYLAGSDTQYF; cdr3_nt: TGTGCCAGCAGCCAAGATTACCTAGCGGGAAGTGATACGCAGTATTTT
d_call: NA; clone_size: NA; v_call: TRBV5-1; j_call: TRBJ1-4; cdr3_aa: CASSFDGATNEKLFF; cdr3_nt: TGCGCCAGCAGCTTCGATGGTGCAACTAATGAAAAACTGTTTTTT
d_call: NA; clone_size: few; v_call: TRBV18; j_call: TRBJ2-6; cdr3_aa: CASSPAGRRVSGANVLTF; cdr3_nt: TGTGCCAGCTCACCCGCCGGGCGCAGGGTATCTGGGGCCAACGTCCTGACTTTC
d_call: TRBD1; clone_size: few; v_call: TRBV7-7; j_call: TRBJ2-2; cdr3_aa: CASSRDRGSGELFF; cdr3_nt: TGTGCTAGCAGCCGGGACAGGGGTTCCGGGGAGCTGTTTTTT
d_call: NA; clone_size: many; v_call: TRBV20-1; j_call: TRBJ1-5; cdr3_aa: CSVPDVFNQPQHF; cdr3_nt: TGCAGTGTCCCTGACGTCTTCAATCAGCCCCAGCATTTT
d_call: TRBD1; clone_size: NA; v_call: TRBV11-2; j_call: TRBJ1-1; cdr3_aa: CASSLEGQPNTEAFF; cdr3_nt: TGTGCCAGCAGCTTAGAGGGACAGCCGAACACTGAAGCTTTCTTT
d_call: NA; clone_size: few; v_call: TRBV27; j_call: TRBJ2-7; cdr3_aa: CASSLMGEAVYEQYF; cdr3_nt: TGTGCCAGCAGTTTAATGGGGGAAGCGGTCTACGAGCAGTACTTC
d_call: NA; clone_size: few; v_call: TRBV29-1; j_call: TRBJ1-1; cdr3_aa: CSATTIKRAEAFF; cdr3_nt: TGCAGCGCCACGACTATTAAAAGGGCAGAAGCTTTCTTT
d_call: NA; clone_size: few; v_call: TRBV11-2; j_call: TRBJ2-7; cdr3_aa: CASSLEGSGGLFEQYF; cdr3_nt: TGTGCCAGCAGCTTAGAGGGGAGTGGGGGCCTATTCGAGCAGTACTTC
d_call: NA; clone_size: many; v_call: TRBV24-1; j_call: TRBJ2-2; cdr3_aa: CATSDPPSGELFF; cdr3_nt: TGTGCCACCAGTGACCCACCGTCCGGGGAGCTGTTTTTT
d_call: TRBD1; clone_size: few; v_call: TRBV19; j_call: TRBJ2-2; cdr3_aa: CASTDRGTRAGELFF; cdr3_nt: TGTGCCAGCACGGACAGGGGGACCCGGGCCGGGGAGCTGTTTTTT
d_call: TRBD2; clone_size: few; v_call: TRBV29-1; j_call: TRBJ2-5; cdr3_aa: CSVEGTSGQETQYF; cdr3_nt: TGCAGCGTTGAAGGAACTAGCGGCCAAGAGACCCAGTACTTC
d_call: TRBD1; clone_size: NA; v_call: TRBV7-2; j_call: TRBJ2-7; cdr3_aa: CASRPRQGSYEQYF; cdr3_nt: TGTGCCAGCAGACCTCGACAGGGGAGCTACGAGCAGTACTTC
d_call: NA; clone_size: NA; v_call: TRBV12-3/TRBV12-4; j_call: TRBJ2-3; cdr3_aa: CASTRGTQYF; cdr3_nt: TGTGCCAGCACGCGGGGTACGCAGTATTTT
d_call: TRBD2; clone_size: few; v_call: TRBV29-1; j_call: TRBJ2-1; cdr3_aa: CSVLAGGYNEQFF; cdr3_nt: TGCAGCGTACTAGCGGGAGGATACAATGAGCAGTTCTTC
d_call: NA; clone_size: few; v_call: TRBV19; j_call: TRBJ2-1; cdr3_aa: CASSIDQAGDDEQFF; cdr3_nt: TGTGCCAGTAGTATAGATCAGGCTGGTGACGATGAGCAGTTCTTC
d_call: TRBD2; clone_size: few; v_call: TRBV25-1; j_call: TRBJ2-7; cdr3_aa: CASSGGGTSYEQYF; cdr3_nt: TGTGCCAGCAGTGGCGGGGGGACTTCCTACGAGCAGTACTTC
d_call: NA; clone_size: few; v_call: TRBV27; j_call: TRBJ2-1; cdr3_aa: CASGLTGSNEQFF; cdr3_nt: TGTGCCAGCGGCTTGACAGGTTCCAATGAGCAGTTCTTC
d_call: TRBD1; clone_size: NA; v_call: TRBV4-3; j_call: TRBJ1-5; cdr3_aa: CASSQTGDNQTQHF; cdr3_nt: TGCGCCAGCAGCCAAACAGGGGACAATCAGACCCAGCATTTT
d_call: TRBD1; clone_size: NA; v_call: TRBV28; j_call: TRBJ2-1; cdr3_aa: CASRTDRGSAGSYNEQFF; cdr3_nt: TGTGCCAGCAGAACGGACAGGGGGTCTGCGGGCTCCTACAATGAGCAGTTCTTC
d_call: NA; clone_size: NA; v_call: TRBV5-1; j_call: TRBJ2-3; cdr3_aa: CASSLARVAGSLIRTDTQYF; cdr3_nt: TGCGCCAGCAGCTTGGCCAGGGTGGCAGGGTCGCTCATTAGGACAGATACGCAGTATTTT
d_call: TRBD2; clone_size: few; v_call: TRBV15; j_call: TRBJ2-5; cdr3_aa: CATSVPLAGEETQYF; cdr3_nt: TGTGCCACCAGCGTCCCATTGGCGGGAGAAGAGACCCAGTACTTC
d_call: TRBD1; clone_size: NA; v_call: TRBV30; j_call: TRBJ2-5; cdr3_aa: CAWSVPGRLTGVQYF; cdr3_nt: TGTGCCTGGAGTGTCCCGGGACGGCTAACAGGGGTCCAGTACTTC
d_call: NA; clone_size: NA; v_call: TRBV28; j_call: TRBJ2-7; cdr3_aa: CASSLTGKNKQYF; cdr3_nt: TGTGCCAGCAGTTTAACGGGAAAGAATAAGCAGTACTTC
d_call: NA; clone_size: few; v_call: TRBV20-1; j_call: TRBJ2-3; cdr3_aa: CSASVEGTDTQYF; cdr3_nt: TGCAGTGCTAGTGTGGAGGGCACAGATACGCAGTATTTT
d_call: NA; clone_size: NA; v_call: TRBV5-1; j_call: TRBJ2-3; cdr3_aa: CASSLDGSKDTQYF; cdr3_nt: TGCGCCAGCAGCTTGGATGGGTCCAAGGATACGCAGTATTTT
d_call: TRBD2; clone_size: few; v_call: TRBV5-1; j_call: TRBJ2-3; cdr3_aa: CASSRSEREWVADTQYF; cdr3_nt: TGCGCCAGCAGCCGCTCTGAGCGGGAGTGGGTGGCAGATACGCAGTATTTT
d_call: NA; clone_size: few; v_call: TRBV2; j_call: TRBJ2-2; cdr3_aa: CASTGQGHTGELFF; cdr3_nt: TGTGCCAGCACAGGGCAGGGGCACACCGGGGAGCTGTTTTTT
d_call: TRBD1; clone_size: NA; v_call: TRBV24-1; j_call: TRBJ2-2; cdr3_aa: CATSDLQRGRTGELFF; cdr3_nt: TGTGCCACCAGTGATTTGCAGAGGGGGCGCACCGGGGAGCTGTTTTTT
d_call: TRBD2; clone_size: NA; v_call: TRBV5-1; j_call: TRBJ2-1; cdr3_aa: CASSSGLAEGPENEQFF; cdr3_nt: TGCGCCAGCAGCTCGGGACTAGCGGAAGGGCCGGAGAATGAGCAGTTCTTC
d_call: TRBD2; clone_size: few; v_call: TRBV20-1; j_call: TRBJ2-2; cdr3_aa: CSATDSSGRAGELFF; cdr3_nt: TGCAGTGCGACCGATTCTAGCGGGAGGGCCGGGGAGCTGTTTTTT
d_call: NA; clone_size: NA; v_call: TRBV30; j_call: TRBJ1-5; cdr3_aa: CAWSVSGNQPQHF; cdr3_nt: TGTGCCTGGAGTGTATCCGGGAATCAGCCCCAGCATTTT
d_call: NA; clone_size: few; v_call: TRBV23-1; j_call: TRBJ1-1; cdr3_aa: CASSQQDLRGGFGENTEAFF; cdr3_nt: TGCGCCAGCAGTCAACAGGATCTCAGGGGCGGTTTTGGTGAGAACACTGAAGCTTTCTTT
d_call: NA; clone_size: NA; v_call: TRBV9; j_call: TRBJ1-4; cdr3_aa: CASSMGGPTNEKLFF; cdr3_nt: TGTGCCAGCAGCATGGGGGGACCAACTAATGAAAAACTGTTTTTT
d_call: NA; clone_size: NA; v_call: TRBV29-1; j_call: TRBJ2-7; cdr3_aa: CSARAGNPYEQYF; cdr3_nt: TGCAGCGCAAGGGCAGGGAACCCCTACGAGCAGTACTTC
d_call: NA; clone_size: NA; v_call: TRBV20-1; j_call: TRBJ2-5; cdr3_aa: CSAPHPGLGQETQYF; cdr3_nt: TGCAGTGCTCCTCACCCCGGGTTAGGGCAAGAGACCCAGTACTTC